This T cell receptor (beta chain) was identified during a study of control samples from healthy donors and cancer patients. Germline V gene lookup returns CDR1 SNHLY and CDR2 FYNNEI. Trimming cost V 6 bases and J 4 bases, with 12 bases left between them. This CDR3 has 13 residues. Profiled with immunoSEQ multiplex PCR; TCRdb holds only in-frame clones, not every one. The sample records approximately 140,000 clones, just under 95% being singletons. This TCR came from a man younger than 40 in good health. The sequenced material came from blood. The gene calls are TRBV2 and TRBJ1-2; maybe TRBD1 (6 bases). The CDR3 reads CASRATGLYGYTF. CDR3 coding DNA: TGTGCCAGCAGGGCTACAGGGCTCTATGGCTACACCTTC.